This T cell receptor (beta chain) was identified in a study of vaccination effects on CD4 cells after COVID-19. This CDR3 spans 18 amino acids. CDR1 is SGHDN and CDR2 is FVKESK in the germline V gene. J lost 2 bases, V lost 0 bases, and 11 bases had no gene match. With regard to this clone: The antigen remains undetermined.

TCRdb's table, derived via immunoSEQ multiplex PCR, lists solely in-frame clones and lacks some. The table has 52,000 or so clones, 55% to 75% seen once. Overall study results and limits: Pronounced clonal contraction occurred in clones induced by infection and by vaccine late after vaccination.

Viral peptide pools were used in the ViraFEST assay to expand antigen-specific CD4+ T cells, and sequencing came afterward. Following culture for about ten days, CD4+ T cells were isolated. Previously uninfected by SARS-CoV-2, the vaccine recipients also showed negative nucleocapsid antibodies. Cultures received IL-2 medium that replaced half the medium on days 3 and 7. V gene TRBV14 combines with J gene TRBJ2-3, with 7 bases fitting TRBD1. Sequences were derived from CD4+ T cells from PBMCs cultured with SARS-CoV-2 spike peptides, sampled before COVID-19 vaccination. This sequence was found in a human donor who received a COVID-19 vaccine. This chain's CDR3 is CASSQEPRTGFLTDTQYF. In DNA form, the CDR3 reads TGTGCCAGCAGCCAAGAACCGAGGACAGGATTTCTCACAGATACGCAGTATTTT.